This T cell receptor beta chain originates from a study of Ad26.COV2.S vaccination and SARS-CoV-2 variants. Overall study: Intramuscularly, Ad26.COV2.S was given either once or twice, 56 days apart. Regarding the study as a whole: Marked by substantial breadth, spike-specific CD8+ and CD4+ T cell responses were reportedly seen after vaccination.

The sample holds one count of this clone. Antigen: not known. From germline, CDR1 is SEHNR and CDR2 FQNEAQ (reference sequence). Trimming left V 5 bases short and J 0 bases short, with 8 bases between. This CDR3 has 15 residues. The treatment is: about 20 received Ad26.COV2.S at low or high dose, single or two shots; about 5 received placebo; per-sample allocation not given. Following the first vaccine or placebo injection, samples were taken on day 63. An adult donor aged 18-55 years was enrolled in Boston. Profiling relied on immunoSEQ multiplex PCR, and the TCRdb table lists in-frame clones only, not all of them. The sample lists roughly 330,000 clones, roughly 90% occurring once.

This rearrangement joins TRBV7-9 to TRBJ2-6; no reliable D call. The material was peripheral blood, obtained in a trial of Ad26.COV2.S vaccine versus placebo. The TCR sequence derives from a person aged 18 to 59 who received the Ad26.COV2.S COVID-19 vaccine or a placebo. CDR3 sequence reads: CASSPQSSGANVLTF. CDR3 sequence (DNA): TGTGCCAGCAGCCCACAGAGCTCTGGGGCCAACGTCCTGACTTTC. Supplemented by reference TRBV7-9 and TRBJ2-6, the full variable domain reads DTGVSQNPRHKITKRGQNVTFRCDPISEHNRLYWYRQTLGQGPEFLTYFQNEAQLEKSRLLSDRFSAERPKGSFSTLEIQRTEQGDSAMYLCASSPQSSGANVLTFGAGSRLTVL.